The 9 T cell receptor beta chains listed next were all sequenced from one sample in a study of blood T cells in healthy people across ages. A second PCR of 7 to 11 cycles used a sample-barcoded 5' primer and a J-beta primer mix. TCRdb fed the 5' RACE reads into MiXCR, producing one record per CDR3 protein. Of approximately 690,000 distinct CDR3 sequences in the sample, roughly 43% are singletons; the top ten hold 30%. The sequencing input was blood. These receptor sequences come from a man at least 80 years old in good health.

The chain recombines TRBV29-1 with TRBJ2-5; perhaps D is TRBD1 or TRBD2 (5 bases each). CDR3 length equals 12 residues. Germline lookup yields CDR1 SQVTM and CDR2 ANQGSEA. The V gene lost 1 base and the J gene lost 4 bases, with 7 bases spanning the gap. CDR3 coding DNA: TGCAGCGTTGAAGCGGGGCGAGAGACCCAGTACTTC. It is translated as CSVEAGRETQYF.

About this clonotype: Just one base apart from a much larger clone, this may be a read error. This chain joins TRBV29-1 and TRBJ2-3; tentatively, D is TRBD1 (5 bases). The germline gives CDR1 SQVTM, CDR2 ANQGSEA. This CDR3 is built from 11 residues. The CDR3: CGTGPADTQYF. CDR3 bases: TGCGGCACAGGACCGGCAGATACGCAGTATTTT.

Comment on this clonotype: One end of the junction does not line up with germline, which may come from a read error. CDR3 sequence: CTSSLRQGAYEQYF. CDR3 in DNA: TGTACCAGCAGTTTACGGCAGGGGGCCTACGAGCAGTACTTC. The rearrangement joins TRBV27 to TRBJ2-5, with TRBD1 identical over 7 bases. The assigned J gene may be wrong: the sequence end matches TRBJ2-7 better. The CDR3 length is 14 residues. From germline, CDR1 is MNHEY and CDR2 SMNVEV (reference sequence).

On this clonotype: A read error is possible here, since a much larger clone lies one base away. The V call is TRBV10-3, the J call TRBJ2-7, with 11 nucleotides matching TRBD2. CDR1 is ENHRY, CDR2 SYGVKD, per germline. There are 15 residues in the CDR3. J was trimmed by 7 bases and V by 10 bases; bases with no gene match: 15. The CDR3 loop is CATRVAGGPHNEQYF. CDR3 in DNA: TGTGCCACCAGGGTAGCGGGGGGGCCTCACAATGAGCAGTACTTC.

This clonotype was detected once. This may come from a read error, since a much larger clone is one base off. CDR3 loop: CSVQKGAGDEQFF. The CDR3 coding sequence is TGCAGCGTCCAAAAGGGGGCGGGAGATGAGCAGTTCTTC. The chain joins TRBV29-1 to TRBJ2-1; D may be TRBD1 or TRBD2 (7 bases each). Per the germline V gene, CDR1 is SQVTM and CDR2 is ANQGSEA. The V end lost 6 bases, the J end lost 8 bases, and 17 bases lay between the germline ends. The CDR3 sequence is 13 residues long.

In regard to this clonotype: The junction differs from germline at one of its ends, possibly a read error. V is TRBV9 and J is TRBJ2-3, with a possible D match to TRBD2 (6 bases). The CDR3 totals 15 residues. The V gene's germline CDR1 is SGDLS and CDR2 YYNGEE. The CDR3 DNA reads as TGTACCAGCAGCGTAGCGGCTAGTGGGACAGATACGCAGTATTTT. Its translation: CTSSVAASGTDTQYF.

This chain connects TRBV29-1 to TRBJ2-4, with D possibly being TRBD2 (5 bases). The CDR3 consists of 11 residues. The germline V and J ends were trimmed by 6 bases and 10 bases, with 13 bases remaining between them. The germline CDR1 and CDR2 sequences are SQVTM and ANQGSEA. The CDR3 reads CSVAHSGIQYF. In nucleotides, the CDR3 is TGCAGCGTCGCACACTCGGGAATTCAGTACTTC.

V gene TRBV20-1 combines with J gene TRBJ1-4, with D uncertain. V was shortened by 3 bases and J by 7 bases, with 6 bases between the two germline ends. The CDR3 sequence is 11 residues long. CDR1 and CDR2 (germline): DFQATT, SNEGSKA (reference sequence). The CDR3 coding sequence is TGCAGTGCTAGGATCGGTGAAAAACTGTTTTTT. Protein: CSARIGEKLFF.

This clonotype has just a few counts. Written as DNA, the CDR3 is TGCGCCAGCAGCCACGCCGGGACAGGGGACGTGAAGACCCAGTACTTC. It translates to CASSHAGTGDVKTQYF. The chain combines TRBV4-3 with TRBJ2-5; TRBD1 matches 10 bases. This CDR3 spans 16 amino acids. Germline V lookup: CDR1 LGHNA, CDR2 YSLEER. V gave up 3 bases and J gave up 6 bases; unmatched junction bases: 10.